The clone carrying this T cell receptor (beta chain) occurred once. The table came from immunoSEQ multiplex PCR; TCRdb's copy has only in-frame clones and leaves some out. This repertoire shows around 7,000 clones, approximately 86% found once; its top ten account for about 29%. The V end lost 3 bases, the J end lost 6 bases, and 9 bases lay between the germline ends. CDR3 length: 13 residues. CDR1 and CDR2 (germline): WNHNN, SYGVQD (reference sequence). The sample belongs to a study of control samples from healthy donors and cancer patients. This chain connects TRBV10-1 to TRBJ2-1; D unresolved. The clonotype was recovered from a man aged 65 to 85 with lung cancer. The sample comprised PBMCs. CDR3 in DNA: TGCGCCAGCAGTGAAAGTAGGAGCAATGAGCAGTTCTTC. Encoded protein: CASSESRSNEQFF.